The entry that follows covers one T cell receptor (beta chain) sequence. Original methodology: For nucleated cells, counts were estimated from reference gene primer amplification. The protocol was immunoSEQ multiplex PCR, while the TCRdb copy is restricted to in-frame clones and leaves out a portion. For V, J and clone size, that table is used; D and trimming come from the DNA. The sample has 300,000 to 450,000 clones; around 87% are singletons. This record belongs to a study of blood T cell repertoires in COVID-19. There are 16 residues in the CDR3. The J segment lost 0 bases and the V segment lost 2 bases, leaving 2 bases of the junction unmatched. Germline V gene sequence: CDR1 SGHNT, CDR2 YYREEE (reference sequence).

The clonotype comes from a woman under 40 with COVID-19, enrolled during active disease. The sample taken for sequencing was peripheral blood. The V and J genes are TRBV5-4 and TRBJ2-3; 11 positions agree with TRBD2. The CDR3 protein is CASSLGTSGSTDTQYF. For the CDR3, the DNA is TGTGCCAGCAGCTTAGGGACTAGCGGTAGCACAGATACGCAGTATTTT. The full variable domain, in which reference TRBV5-4 and TRBJ2-3 provide the parts outside the CDR3, is ETGVTQSPTHLIKTRGQQVTLRCSSQSGHNTVSWYQQALGQGPQFIFQYYREEENGRGNFPPRFSGLQFPNYSSELNVNALELDDSALYLCASSLGTSGSTDTQYFGPGTRLTVL.